This T cell receptor (beta chain) was sequenced during a study of cytomegalovirus exposure and HLA in healthy donors. Study-wide points: Earlier findings revealed that most TCR beta V segments proved productive either about 90% or about 30% of the time. Accurate prediction of most subjects' HLA-A and HLA-B alleles from TCR beta sequences was reported. In a later analysis, TCR beta V- and J-gene trimming was associated with a missense DCLRE1C variant. Cytomegalovirus status, reportedly, was diagnosed with high specificity and sensitivity by the classifier.

Germline V lookup: CDR1 WNHNN, CDR2 SYGVQD (reference sequence). This CDR3 has 14 amino acids. V dropped 6 bases and J dropped 4 bases, with 16 bases sitting between them. Note on this clone: What it recognizes is unknown.

Use of 60 Vbeta and 13 Jbeta primers characterized the PCR. Libraries were prepared by immunoSEQ multiplex PCR; TCRdb keeps only in-frame clonotypes and omits some of them. The sample includes more than 90,000 clones, about 81% of them seen just once. The sample was PBMCs. This receptor was identified in a woman in her thirties or forties in good health and CMV-seronegative. This chain links TRBV10-1 with TRBJ2-7, with D possibly matching TRBD2 (6 bases). The DNA of the CDR3 is TGCGCCAGCAGGGAGGCTGGCGGGGCTTACGAGCAGTACTTC. Amino acid sequence: CASREAGGAYEQYF.